This is a list of T cell receptor beta chains from one sample in a study of lymphopenia after photon versus proton radiotherapy. The table came from immunoSEQ multiplex PCR; TCRdb's copy has only in-frame clones and leaves some out. The table records more than 15,000 clones, approximately 84% of them present only once. Sequencing used peripheral blood, obtained from a patient treated with photon-based radiotherapy. Receptor source: a woman between 50 and 59 years old with pancreatic cancer. Both conserved end residues are part of each CDR3. The D gene is left open where the match is weak. A clone size is listed for some rows: how often the clone was seen (once, few, many), or a class if it is expanded.

once | TRBJ1-2 | TRBV7-2 | NA | TGTGCCAGCAGCTTAACAAGGACAGCCGGGGGCCATGGCTACACCTTC | CASSLTRTAGGHGYTF
NA | TRBJ2-3 | TRBV27 | TRBD1 | TGTGCCAGCAGTCGACCGGACAGGGTCGGAGCAGATACGCAGTATTTT | CASSRPDRVGADTQYF
once | TRBJ2-7 | TRBV6-6 | TRBD2 | TGTGCCAGCAGTCGGACTAGCGGGAGCTACGAGCAGTACTTC | CASSRTSGSYEQYF
once | TRBJ2-2 | TRBV7-9 | NA | TGTGCCAGCAGCCTCGAAGGGACCGGGGAGCTGTTTTTT | CASSLEGTGELFF
NA | TRBJ1-1 | TRBV29-1 | NA | TGCAGCGTGGACAAGATCGGAGCTTTCTTT | CSVDKIGAFF
NA | TRBJ1-2 | TRBV6-5 | NA | TGTGCCAGCAGTTACTCCCAGGGCGTAATGGGCTACACCTTC | CASSYSQGVMGYTF
NA | TRBJ1-1 | TRBV19 | NA | TGTGCCAGTAGGGGCGGGGCGGTGAACACTGAAGCTTTCTTT | CASRGGAVNTEAFF
few | TRBJ1-4 | TRBV7-9 | NA | TGTGCCAGCACCGATAGGGGAGCAGGACTCAATGAAAAACTGTTTTTT | CASTDRGAGLNEKLFF
NA | TRBJ2-7 | TRBV9 | TRBD2 | TGTGCCAGCAGCCCGCGGACTAGCGTGGTCCACGAGCAGTACTTC | CASSPRTSVVHEQYF
NA | TRBJ2-1 | TRBV23-1 | TRBD2 | TGCGCCAGCAGTCAAAGGGCTAGCGGGACTCAGTTCTTC | CASSQRASGTQFF
once | TRBJ1-2 | TRBV28 | TRBD1 | TGTGCCAGCAGTTTCACCCCCGGGACAGGGGTTGGCTACACCTTC | CASSFTPGTGVGYTF
once | TRBJ2-1 | TRBV11-3 | TRBD2 | TGTGCCAGCAGCGCGGGGGGGGCGGTCAACAATGAGCAGTTCTTC | CASSAGGAVNNEQFF